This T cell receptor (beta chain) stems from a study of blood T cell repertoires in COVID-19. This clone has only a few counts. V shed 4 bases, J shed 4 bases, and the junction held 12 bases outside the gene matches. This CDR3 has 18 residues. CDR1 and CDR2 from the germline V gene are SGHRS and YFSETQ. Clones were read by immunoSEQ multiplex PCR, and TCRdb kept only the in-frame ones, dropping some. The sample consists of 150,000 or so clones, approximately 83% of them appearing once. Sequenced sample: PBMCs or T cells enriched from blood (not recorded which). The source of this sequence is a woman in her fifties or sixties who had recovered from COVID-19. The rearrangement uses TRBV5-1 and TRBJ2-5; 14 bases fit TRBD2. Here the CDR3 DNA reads TGCGCCAGCAGCCCGCCGACCGGGACTAGCGGGGGTGGAGAGACCCAGTACTTC. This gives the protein CASSPPTGTSGGGETQYF.